A selection of T cell receptor beta chains follows, all from one sample in a study of blood T cell repertoires in COVID-19. Produced via immunoSEQ multiplex PCR; TCRdb's table is partial and in-frame only. The repertoire includes 60,000 to 75,000 clones, under 95% of them detected once, and less than 2% sits in the top ten. Sequenced sample: peripheral blood. These receptors originate from a human donor in a cohort sampled during active COVID-19. Each CDR3 is given with its conserved first and last residue. Fields, in order: J gene, D gene, V gene, CDR3 DNA, CDR3 protein. The D gene is left open where the match is weak.

TRBJ2-4 TRBD2 TRBV2 TGTGCCACGGGGACTAGCGGGGGTCTAGCCAAAAACATTCAGTACTTC CATGTSGGLAKNIQYF
TRBJ1-6 . TRBV7-2 TGTGCCAGCAGCTTCGAGAATTCACCCCTCCACTTT CASSFENSPLHF
TRBJ2-2 . TRBV11-2 TGTGCCAGCAGCCCGACACCCGCGAACACCGGGGAGCTGTTTTTT CASSPTPANTGELFF
TRBJ1-1 . TRBV15 TGTGCCACCAGCAGAGATAGAGCGAAGAACACTGAAGCTTTCTTT CATSRDRAKNTEAFF
TRBJ2-1 TRBD2 TRBV6-5 TGTGCCAGCAGCGGGACTAGCGGTAGTGATGAGCAGTTCTTC CASSGTSGSDEQFF
TRBJ2-3 . TRBV24-1 TGTGCCACCAGTGATCCTTCGGACTATCCAACAGATACGCAGTATTTT CATSDPSDYPTDTQYF
TRBJ2-6 . TRBV5-1 TGCGCCAGCAGCTTGGCGGTGGTGCTACCCTTTTCTGGGGCCAACGTCCTGACTTTC CASSLAVVLPFSGANVLTF
TRBJ2-7 TRBD1 TRBV5-6 TGTGCCAGCAGACGCGACAGGGTCCTCTCCTACGAGCAGTACTTC CASRRDRVLSYEQYF
TRBJ2-7 . TRBV6-2/TRBV6-3 TGTGCCAGCAGTTCCCCTCGGTGGGCGGGGAACCTTGAGGATTACGAGCAGTACTTC CASSSPRWAGNLEDYEQYF
TRBJ2-7 TRBD1 TRBV27 TGTGCCAGCAGTTACCGACCCCCGGGACAGGGCTACGAGCAGTACTTC CASSYRPPGQGYEQYF
TRBJ2-7 TRBD2 TRBV9 TGTGCCAGCAGCGAAGCGGGCCGGGAGGGCGGGGAGCAGTACTTC CASSEAGREGGEQYF
TRBJ2-5 . TRBV3-1/TRBV3-2 TGTGCCAGCAGCCAGATATCGGGGAAGCGAAAGACCCAGTACTTC CASSQISGKRKTQYF
TRBJ2-5 TRBD1 TRBV19 TGTGCCAGTAGTATAGCTGGGACAGGGGGGCAGACCCAGTACTTC CASSIAGTGGQTQYF
TRBJ1-5 TRBD1 TRBV19 TGTGCCAGTAGTGGGACAGGGATCCCCGGGCCCCAGCATTTT CASSGTGIPGPQHF
TRBJ1-1 TRBD1 TRBV30 TGTGCCTGGACGGACAGGGGGAGCACTGAAGCTTTCTTT CAWTDRGSTEAFF
TRBJ1-3 . TRBV9 TGTGCCAGCAGCGTCGGGAGACCTGGAAACACCATATATTTT CASSVGRPGNTIYF
TRBJ2-1 . TRBV6-1 TGTGCCAGCAGTGAAGCAGAGGAGGGCGCCTACAATGAGCAGTTCTTC CASSEAEEGAYNEQFF